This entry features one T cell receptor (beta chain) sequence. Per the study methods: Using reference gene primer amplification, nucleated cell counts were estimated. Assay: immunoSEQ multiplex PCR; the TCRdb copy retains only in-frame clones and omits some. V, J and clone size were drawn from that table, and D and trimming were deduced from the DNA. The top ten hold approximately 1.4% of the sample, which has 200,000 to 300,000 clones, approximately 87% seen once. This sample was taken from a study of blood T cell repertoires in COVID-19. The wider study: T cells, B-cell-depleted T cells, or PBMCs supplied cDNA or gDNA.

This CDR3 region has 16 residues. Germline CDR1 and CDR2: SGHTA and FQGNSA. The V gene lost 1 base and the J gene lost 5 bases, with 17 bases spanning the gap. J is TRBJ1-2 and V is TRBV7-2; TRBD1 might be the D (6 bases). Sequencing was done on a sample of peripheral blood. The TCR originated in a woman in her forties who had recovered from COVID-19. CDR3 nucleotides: TGTGCCAGCAGCTTAGGAGGGGACAAGGCTCCTTATGGCTACACCTTC. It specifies CASSLGGDKAPYGYTF.